One T cell receptor beta chain is described in this entry. The data originate from a study of cytotoxic CD8 clonotypes in ibrutinib-treated CLL. Trimming cost V 7 bases and J 3 bases; bases outside gene matches: 11. Germline V gene lookup returns CDR1 LNHDA and CDR2 SQIVND (reference sequence). The CDR3 is 16 amino acids. Profiling relied on immunoSEQ multiplex PCR, and the TCRdb table lists in-frame clones only, not all of them. The sample lists nearly 100,000 clones, approximately 78% occurring once. This specimen was PBMCs, taken after 12 months of ibrutinib treatment. The receptor's source is a human donor with chronic lymphocytic leukemia. This rearrangement joins TRBV19 to TRBJ1-2; the match to TRBD1 covers 10 bases. CDR3 region: CASTDGQGGRDYGYTF. CDR3 coding DNA: TGTGCCAGTACCGACGGACAGGGGGGGAGAGACTATGGCTACACCTTC. Filled out from reference TRBV19 and TRBJ1-2, the complete variable domain reads DGGITQSPKYLFRKEGQNVTLSCEQNLNHDAMYWYRQDPGQGLRLIYYSQIVNDFQKGDIAEGYSVSREKKESFPLTVTSAQKNPTAFYLCASTDGQGGRDYGYTFGSGTRLTVV.